This T cell receptor beta chain was sequenced in a study of Graves' ophthalmopathy and Graves' hyperthyroidism. Per the germline V gene, CDR1 is SGHRS and CDR2 is YFSETQ. CDR3 length: 14 residues. Trimming stripped 4 bases from V and 4 bases from J, with 14 bases between. This clonotype was counted a single time. Transcripts of RNA were the source for amplifying TCR beta CDR3 regions. An opening RT-PCR round employed HTBI primers and preceded a second-round multiplex PCR. MiXCR, run by TCRdb on the multiplex PCR reads, gives a single entry per CDR3 protein. This sample has roughly 600,000 distinct CDR3 sequences; roughly 40% occur once, and the top ten carry roughly 4.5%.

The origin of this receptor is an adult man with Graves' hyperthyroidism. Sequencing was performed on peripheral blood or thyroid tissue (not recorded which). The chain employs TRBV5-1 and TRBJ1-2; D is ambiguous. Written as DNA, the CDR3 is TGCGCCAGCAGCACCGACGGCGAAATCTATGGCTACACCTTC. Amino acid sequence: CASSTDGEIYGYTF.